This T cell receptor (beta chain) stems from a study of T-cell reconstitution after alpha-beta-depleted transplantation in children. In its sample, this clonotype was seen a few times. Germline V gene lookup returns CDR1 DFQATT and CDR2 SNEGSKA (reference sequence). V dropped 1 base and J dropped 9; count of bases not matched to a gene: 12. This CDR3 has 16 amino acids. The TCRbeta library was prepared with unique molecular identifiers. TCRdb ran MiXCR on the PCR reads and lists one entry per CDR3 protein. The sample holds 600,000 to 700,000 distinct CDR3 sequences, over 15% seen once. Sequencing used PBMCs from the stem cell graft donor, obtained from the stem cell graft. This chain connects TRBV20-1 to TRBJ2-1, with 10 bases fitting TRBD1. The receptor was isolated from a human donor who donated a stem cell graft to a child with acute myeloid leukemia. As DNA, the CDR3 is TGCAGTGCTAGAGGGGAACCGGGACAGGGGTGGCCTGAGCAGTTCTTC. This codes for CSARGEPGQGWPEQFF.